The 5 T cell receptor beta chains reported below all come from one sample, sequenced in a study of shared clonotypes between healthy human individuals. CD45RO-negative, CCR7-selected cells formed the naive CD8 fraction, which excluded terminally differentiated effector memory CD45RA+ cells. Method: immunoSEQ multiplex PCR; TCRdb's copy keeps in-frame clones and lacks some. The sample has roughly 810,000 clones; about 96% are singletons. Sequenced material: naive CD8+ T cells sorted from blood. The receptors originated from a man between 25 and 39 years old in good health.

The chain has TRBV4-1 and TRBJ2-5, with D perhaps TRBD2 (5 bases). V lost 1 base to trimming and J lost 3 bases, with 15 bases between them. The CDR3 is 16 residues long. The germline V gene encodes CDR1 MGHRA and CDR2 YSYEKL. The chain's CDR3 is CASSQAEGIQEETQYF. In nucleotides, the CDR3 is TGCGCCAGCAGCCAAGCCGAGGGAATACAAGAAGAGACCCAGTACTTC.

The V call is TRBV6-4, the J call TRBJ2-1; 7 nucleotides align to TRBD2. The CDR3 length is 15 residues. Trimming cost V 5 bases and J 5 bases; bases outside gene matches: 9. Germline CDR1 reads MRHNA; CDR2 reads SNTAGT. CDR3 in amino acids: CASSTSGEHNNEQFF. The DNA for the CDR3 is TGTGCCAGCAGTACGAGCGGGGAACACAACAATGAGCAGTTCTTC.

The chain combines TRBV4-1 with TRBJ2-7, with 9 nucleotides matching TRBD2. The germline gives CDR1 MGHRA, CDR2 YSYEKL. The CDR3 extends over 16 amino acids. Trimming took 0 bases from V and 3 from J; bases not matched to a gene: 6. CDR3 sequence: CASSQERVAGDYEQYF. CDR3 nucleotide sequence: TGCGCCAGCAGCCAAGAGAGAGTAGCGGGAGACTACGAGCAGTACTTC.

The genes are TRBV4-1 and TRBJ2-7; 9 bases agree with TRBD1. The junction had 6 bases not matched to a gene; V was cut back by 0 bases and J by 3 bases. CDR3 length: 16 residues. Looked up from germline, CDR1 is MGHRA and CDR2 is YSYEKL. The CDR3 nucleotides read TGCGCCAGCAGCCAAGACGCCGGGACAGGGCGCTACGAGCAGTACTTC. Its translation: CASSQDAGTGRYEQYF.

The chain employs TRBV7-7 and TRBJ2-1, with TRBD2 matching 10 bases. The CDR3 spans 16 residues. CDR1 and CDR2 (germline): SSHAT, FNYEAQ (reference sequence). V was pared by 2 bases and J by 6 bases, with 7 bases of the junction left unmatched. CDR3 sequence reads: CASSLWGLAPTNEQFF. CDR3 bases: TGTGCCAGCAGCTTATGGGGACTAGCGCCCACCAATGAGCAGTTCTTC.